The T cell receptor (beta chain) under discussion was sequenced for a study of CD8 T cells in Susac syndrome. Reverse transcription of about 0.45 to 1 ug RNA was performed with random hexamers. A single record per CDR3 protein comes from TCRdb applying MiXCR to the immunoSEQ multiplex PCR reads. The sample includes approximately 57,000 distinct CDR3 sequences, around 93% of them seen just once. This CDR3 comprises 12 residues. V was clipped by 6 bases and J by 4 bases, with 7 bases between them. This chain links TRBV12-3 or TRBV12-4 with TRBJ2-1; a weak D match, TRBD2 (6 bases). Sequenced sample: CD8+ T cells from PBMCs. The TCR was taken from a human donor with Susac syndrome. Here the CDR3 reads CASSRGYNEQFF. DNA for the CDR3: TGTGCCAGCAGCCGGGGGTACAATGAGCAGTTCTTC.